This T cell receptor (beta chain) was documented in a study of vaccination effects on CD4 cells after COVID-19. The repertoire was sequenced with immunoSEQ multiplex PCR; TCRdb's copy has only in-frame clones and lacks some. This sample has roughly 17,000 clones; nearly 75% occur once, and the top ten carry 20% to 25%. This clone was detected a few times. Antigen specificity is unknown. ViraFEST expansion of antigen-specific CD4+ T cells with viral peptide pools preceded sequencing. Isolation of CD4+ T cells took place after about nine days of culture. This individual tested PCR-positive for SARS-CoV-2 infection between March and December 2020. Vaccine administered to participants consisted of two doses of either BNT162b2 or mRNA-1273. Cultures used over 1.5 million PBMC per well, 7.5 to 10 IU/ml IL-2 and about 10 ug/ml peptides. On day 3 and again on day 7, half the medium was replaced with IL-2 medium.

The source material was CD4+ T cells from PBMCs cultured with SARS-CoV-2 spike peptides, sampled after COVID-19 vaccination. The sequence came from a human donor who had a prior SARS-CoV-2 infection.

The CDR3 protein is CASSVEERNEQFF. Here the CDR3 DNA reads TGTGCCAGCAGCGTAGAGGAGAGAAATGAGCAGTTCTTC. This chain links TRBV9 with TRBJ2-1; D is uncertain. Germline CDR1 reads SGDLS; CDR2 reads YYNGEE. Trimming shortened V by 0 bases and J by 7 bases, and 8 bases separated the two germline ends. This CDR3 is built from 13 residues.